This entry is about one TCR beta chain. Its antigen is not known. The data were obtained in a study of cytomegalovirus exposure and HLA in healthy donors. Study-wide findings and caveats: HLA-A and HLA-B allele assignments for most subjects were reportedly predicted accurately using TCR beta sequences.

Amplification used 60 Vbeta primers and 13 Jbeta primers. Method: immunoSEQ multiplex PCR; TCRdb's copy keeps in-frame clones and lacks some. Found here are some 110,000 clones, 80% to 85% of them singletons; the top ten hold 6.5% to 7%. With 2 bases removed from V and 0 bases from J, the gap between germline ends came to 11 bases. The germline CDR1 and CDR2 sequences are MNHEY and SVGAGI. This CDR3 has 16 amino acids. Each donor was nominally healthy when sampled (though unrecorded immune exposures were likely). This sequence originates from a man aged 30-40 years in good health and CMV-seropositive. The chain employs TRBV6-5 and TRBJ1-3; a weak D match, TRBD1 (6 bases). Sequenced sample: PBMCs. The CDR3 protein is CASSYTQGHSGNTIYF. In nucleotides, the CDR3 is TGTGCCAGCAGTTACACACAGGGCCACTCTGGAAACACCATATATTTT.